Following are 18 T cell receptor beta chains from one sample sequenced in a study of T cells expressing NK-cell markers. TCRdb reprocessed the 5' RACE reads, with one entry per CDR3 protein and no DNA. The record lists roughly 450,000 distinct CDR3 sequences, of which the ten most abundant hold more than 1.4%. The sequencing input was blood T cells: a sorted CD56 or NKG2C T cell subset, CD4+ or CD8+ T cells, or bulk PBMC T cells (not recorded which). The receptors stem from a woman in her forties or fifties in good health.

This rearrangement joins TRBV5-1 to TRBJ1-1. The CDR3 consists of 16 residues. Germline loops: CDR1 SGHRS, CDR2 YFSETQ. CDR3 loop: CASSLSKVAESTEAFF.

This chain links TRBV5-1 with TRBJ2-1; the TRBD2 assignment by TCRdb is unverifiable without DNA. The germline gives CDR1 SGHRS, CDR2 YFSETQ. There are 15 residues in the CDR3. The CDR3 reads CASSTPASGLYEQFF.

The CDR3: CASSFRDSHEAFF. This chain uses TRBV7-9 with TRBJ1-1; TCRdb indicates TRBD1, and absent DNA this call remains unverified. Germline values: CDR1 SEHNR, CDR2 FQNEAQ (reference sequence). This CDR3 is 13 amino acids long. The complete variable domain, with remaining parts taken from reference TRBV7-9 and TRBJ1-1, reads DTGVSQNPRHKITKRGQNVTFRCDPISEHNRLYWYRQTLGQGPEFLTYFQNEAQLEKSRLLSDRFSAERPKGSFSTLEIQRTEQGDSAMYLCASSFRDSHEAFFGQGTRLTVV.

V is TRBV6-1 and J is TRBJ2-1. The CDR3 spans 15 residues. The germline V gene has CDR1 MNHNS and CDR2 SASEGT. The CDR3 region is CASSDVGTPYNEQFF.

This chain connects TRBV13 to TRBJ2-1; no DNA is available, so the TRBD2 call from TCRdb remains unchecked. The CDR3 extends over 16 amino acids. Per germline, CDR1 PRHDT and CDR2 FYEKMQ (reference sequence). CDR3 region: CASSTYGTILTNEQFF.

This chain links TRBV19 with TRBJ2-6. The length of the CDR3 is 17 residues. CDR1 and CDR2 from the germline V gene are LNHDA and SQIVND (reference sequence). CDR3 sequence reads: CASSILGSTTGANVLTF.

CDR3 sequence reads: CSAVGAGQPQHF. The rearrangement joins TRBV20-1 to TRBJ1-5; without DNA, the TCRdb call of TRBD1 cannot be checked. The CDR3 is 12 residues long. Germline CDR1 is DFQATT and CDR2 is SNEGSKA (reference sequence).

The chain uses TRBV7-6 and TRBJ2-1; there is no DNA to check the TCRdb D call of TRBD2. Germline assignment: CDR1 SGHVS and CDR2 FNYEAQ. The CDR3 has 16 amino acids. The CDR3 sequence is CASSLAPRGRAQEQFF.

CDR3 residues: CSARDRTSGSKYNEQFF. The chain links TRBV20-1 to TRBJ2-1; TCRdb names TRBD2, which stays unverified in the absence of DNA. Germline V gene data show CDR1 as DFQATT and CDR2 as SNEGSKA (reference sequence). The CDR3 covers 17 residues.

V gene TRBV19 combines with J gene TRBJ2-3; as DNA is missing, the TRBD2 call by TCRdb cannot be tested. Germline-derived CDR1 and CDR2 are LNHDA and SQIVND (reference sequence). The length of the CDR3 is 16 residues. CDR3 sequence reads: CASSIEEAAIPDTQYF.

The CDR3 protein is CASSSWTGYTEAFF. The V and J genes are TRBV28 and TRBJ1-1; checking the TCRdb D call of TRBD1 is not possible without DNA. Germline V lookup: CDR1 MDHEN, CDR2 SYDVKM. The CDR3 is made up of 14 amino acids.

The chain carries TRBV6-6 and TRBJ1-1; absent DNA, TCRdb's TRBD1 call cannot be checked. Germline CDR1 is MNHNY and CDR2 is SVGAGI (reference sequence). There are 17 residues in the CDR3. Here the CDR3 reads CASSYSSVSGLPTEAFF.

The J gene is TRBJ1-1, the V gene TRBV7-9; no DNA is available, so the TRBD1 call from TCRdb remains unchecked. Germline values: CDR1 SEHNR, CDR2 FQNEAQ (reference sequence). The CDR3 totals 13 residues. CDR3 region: CASSLGAAGRAFF.

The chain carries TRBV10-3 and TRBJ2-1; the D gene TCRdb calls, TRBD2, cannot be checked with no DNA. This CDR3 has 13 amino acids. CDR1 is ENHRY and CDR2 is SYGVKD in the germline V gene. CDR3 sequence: CAIKTRTSGEQFF.

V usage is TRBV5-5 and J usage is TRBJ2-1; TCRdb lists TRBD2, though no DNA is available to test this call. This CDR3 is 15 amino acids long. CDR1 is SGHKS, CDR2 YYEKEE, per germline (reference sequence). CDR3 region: CASSLVVAALGEQFF.

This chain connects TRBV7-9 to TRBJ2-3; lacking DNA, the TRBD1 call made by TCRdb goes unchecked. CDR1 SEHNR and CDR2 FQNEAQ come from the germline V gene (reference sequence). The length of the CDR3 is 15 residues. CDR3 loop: CASSLGQFSTDTQYF.

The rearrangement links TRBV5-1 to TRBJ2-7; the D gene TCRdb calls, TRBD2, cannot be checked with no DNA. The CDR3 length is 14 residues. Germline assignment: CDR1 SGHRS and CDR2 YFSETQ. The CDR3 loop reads CASSSGLPAYEQYF.

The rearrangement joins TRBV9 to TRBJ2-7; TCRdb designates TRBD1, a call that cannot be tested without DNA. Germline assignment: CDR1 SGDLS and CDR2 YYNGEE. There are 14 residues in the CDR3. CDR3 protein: CASSGDSISYEQYF. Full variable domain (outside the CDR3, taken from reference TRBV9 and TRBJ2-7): DSGVTQTPKHLITATGQRVTLRCSPRSGDLSVYWYQQSLDQGLQFLIQYYNGEERAKGNILERFSAQQFPDLHSELNLSSLELGDSALYFCASSGDSISYEQYFGPGTRLTVT.